The 29 T cell receptor beta chains reported below all come from one sample, sequenced in a study of cytomegalovirus exposure and HLA in healthy donors. PCR employed 60 Vbeta and 13 Jbeta primers. Measured with immunoSEQ multiplex PCR; TCRdb has only the in-frame clones, and not every one. The sample lists approximately 170,000 clones; approximately 75% were seen once. What was sequenced was PBMCs. The receptors come from a girl between 5 and 17 years old in good health and CMV-seronegative.

V and J are TRBV30 and TRBJ1-6; D is possibly TRBD1 (5 bases). Per germline, CDR1 GTSNPN and CDR2 SVGIG (reference sequence). V was shortened by 4 bases and J by 9 bases, with 22 bases between the two germline ends. This CDR3 has 16 residues. The CDR3 DNA sequence: TGTGCCTGGATTGATGTACAGGCAGGCCCGGGTTCACCCCTCCACTTT. The encoded protein is CAWIDVQAGPGSPLHF. The full variable domain, with the rest looked up from reference TRBV30 and TRBJ1-6, is SQTIHQWPATLVQPVGSPLSLECTVEGTSNPNLYWYRQAAGRGLQLLFYSVGIGQISSEVPQNLSASRPQDRQFILSSKKLLLSDSGFYLCAWIDVQAGPGSPLHFGNGTRLTVT.

V is TRBV5-1 and J is TRBJ1-1, with D maybe TRBD1 (6 bases). Germline values: CDR1 SGHRS, CDR2 YFSETQ. V was clipped by 4 bases and J by 4 bases, with 20 bases between them. The CDR3 has 16 amino acids. CDR3 bases: TGCGCCAGCAGCCCCGGACAGTACCCTTTTGGCACTGAAGCTTTCTTT. Its translation is CASSPGQYPFGTEAFF.

The rearrangement links TRBV10-3 to TRBJ1-2; D possibly corresponds to TRBD1 (5 bases). Trimming cost V 8 bases and J 0 bases, with 10 bases left between them. Germline loops: CDR1 ENHRY, CDR2 SYGVKD. The CDR3 spans 13 residues. The CDR3 loop is CAIAGHSNYGYTF. The DNA for the CDR3 is TGTGCCATCGCGGGGCACTCTAACTATGGCTACACCTTC.

J is TRBJ2-5 and V is TRBV2, with TRBD2 matching 9 bases. V shed 6 bases, J shed 1 base, and the junction held 3 bases outside the gene matches. This CDR3 region has 14 residues. Germline-derived CDR1 and CDR2 are SNHLY and FYNNEI. CDR3: CASSPTSGQETQYF. CDR3 nucleotides: TGTGCCAGCAGCCCGACTAGCGGCCAAGAGACCCAGTACTTC.

V and J are TRBV14 and TRBJ2-2; possible D gene TRBD2, 7 bases. Germline V gene sequence: CDR1 SGHDN, CDR2 FVKESK. The CDR3 sequence is 16 residues long. V dropped 4 bases and J dropped 3 bases, with 15 bases sitting between them. CDR3 residues: CASSRGGGAHTGELFF. CDR3 sequence (DNA): TGTGCCAGCAGCCGTGGTGGGGGGGCGCACACCGGGGAGCTGTTTTTT.

The rearrangement joins TRBV5-1 to TRBJ2-7, with D perhaps matching TRBD1 (5 bases). Germline CDR1 is SGHRS and CDR2 is YFSETQ. Trimming took off 0 bases at V and 2 bases at J, with 15 bases between the two ends. This CDR3 spans 16 amino acids. In DNA form, the CDR3 reads TGCGCCAGCAGCTTGGAGTCAGGGTGGGTAGCCTACGAGCAGTACTTC. It is translated as CASSLESGWVAYEQYF.

The chain links TRBV30 to TRBJ2-1; 9 positions agree with TRBD2. V gave up 4 bases and J gave up 7 bases; unmatched junction bases: 8. Germline assignment: CDR1 GTSNPN and CDR2 SVGIG (reference sequence). The CDR3 runs 14 residues. The CDR3 is CAWKQRGGVNEQFF. The CDR3 coding sequence is TGTGCCTGGAAACAGCGCGGGGGGGTAAATGAGCAGTTCTTC. Using reference TRBV30 and TRBJ2-1 for the parts outside the CDR3, the full variable domain is SQTIHQWPATLVQPVGSPLSLECTVEGTSNPNLYWYRQAAGRGLQLLFYSVGIGQISSEVPQNLSASRPQDRQFILSSKKLLLSDSGFYLCAWKQRGGVNEQFFGPGTRLTVL.

This clone was observed a handful of times. The chain carries TRBV6-1 and TRBJ1-4, with 7 bases lining up with TRBD1. The CDR3 covers 13 residues. V trimming: 7 bases; J trimming: 3 bases; junction bases outside the gene matches: 2. CDR1 is MNHNS and CDR2 is SASEGT in the germline V gene. CDR3: CASNRGSNEKLFF. The CDR3 region has the DNA TGTGCCAGCAACAGGGGCTCTAATGAAAAACTGTTTTTT.

The V gene is TRBV5-4, the J gene TRBJ2-6, with D possibly TRBD2 on 6 matching bases. V shed 9 bases and J shed 1 base, with 14 bases lying between them. CDR1 SGHNT and CDR2 YYREEE come from the germline V gene (reference sequence). This CDR3 contains 15 residues. The CDR3 DNA reads as TGTGCCATGCAATGGGGGACTTCTGGGGCCAACGTCCTGACTTTC. Translation gives CAMQWGTSGANVLTF.

The rearrangement links TRBV25-1 to TRBJ2-7; a possible D gene is TRBD1 (5 bases). Germline V CDR1 and CDR2: MGHDK, SYGVNS. V gave up 2 bases and J gave up 6 bases, with 11 bases separating them. This CDR3 is 13 amino acids long. CDR3 sequence: CASSEQGEVEQYF. The CDR3 DNA sequence: TGTGCCAGCAGTGAACAGGGTGAAGTCGAGCAGTACTTC.

The chain links TRBV6-1 to TRBJ1-1; unclear D gene. V dropped 6 bases and J dropped 7 bases, with 21 bases sitting between them. The CDR3 runs to 15 residues. In germline, CDR1 is MNHNS, CDR2 SASEGT. CDR3 coding DNA: TGTGCCAGCAGGCCCCCGGCAGGCCAGCCGGTTGAAGCTTTCTTT. It codes for CASRPPAGQPVEAFF.

The chain is built from TRBV14 and TRBJ1-2; D unclear. Germline assignment: CDR1 SGHDN and CDR2 FVKESK. CDR3 length equals 15 residues. Trimming cost V 4 bases and J 8 bases, with 20 bases left between them. The CDR3 bases are TGTGCCAGCAGCCCGCAAGATCGTCGGGGTCCCGGCTACACCTTC. Its protein product is CASSPQDRRGPGYTF.

This clone has more than one count but fewer than ten. The rearrangement uses TRBV5-4 and TRBJ1-1; 7 nucleotides align to TRBD1. The junction had 4 bases not matched to a gene; V was cut back by 0 bases and J by 8 bases. Per the germline V gene, CDR1 is SGHNT and CDR2 is YYREEE (reference sequence). This CDR3 region has 13 residues. DNA for the CDR3: TGTGCCAGCAGCTTGGCGAGGGGGCGGGAAGCTTTCTTT. This translates into CASSLARGREAFF.

This clone was picked up one time. This chain joins TRBV5-1 and TRBJ1-4; D is possibly TRBD1 (6 bases). CDR3 length: 14 amino acids. The germline V gene encodes CDR1 SGHRS and CDR2 YFSETQ. V gave up 2 bases and J gave up 6 bases, with 11 bases separating them. The CDR3 loop is CASSFGGADEKLFF. The CDR3 nucleotides read TGCGCCAGCAGCTTCGGGGGGGCTGATGAAAAACTGTTTTTT. Based on the CDR3 plus reference TRBV5-1 and TRBJ1-4, the full variable domain is KAGVTQTPRYLIKTRGQQVTLSCSPISGHRSVSWYQQTPGQGLQFLFEYFSETQRNKGNFPGRFSGRQFSNSRSEMNVSTLELGDSALYLCASSFGGADEKLFFGSGTQLSVL.

The chain links TRBV7-2 to TRBJ1-1; 7 nucleotides line up with TRBD1. There are 15 residues in the CDR3. CDR1 is SGHTA and CDR2 is FQGNSA in the germline V gene. The junction had 7 bases not matched to a gene; V was cut back by 5 bases and J by 1 base. The CDR3 DNA sequence: TGTGCCAGCAGCCGCCGACAGGGTTCGAACACTGAAGCTTTCTTT. Amino acid sequence: CASSRRQGSNTEAFF.

J is TRBJ2-2 and V is TRBV2, with 10 bases that match TRBD2. CDR3 length: 14 residues. Germline lookup yields CDR1 SNHLY and CDR2 FYNNEI. The ends lost 4 bases at V and 5 bases at J; junction bases unmatched: 1. CDR3 loop: CASSGTSGTGELFF. The DNA for the CDR3 is TGTGCCAGCAGTGGGACTAGCGGAACCGGGGAGCTGTTTTTT.

This clone was counted a few times. The chain carries TRBV5-6 and TRBJ2-5; 12 bases map to TRBD2. This CDR3 is 14 amino acids long. Germline assignment: CDR1 SGHDT and CDR2 YYEEEE. J gave up 2 bases and V 4 bases, and 0 bases lay outside the gene matches. CDR3 region: CASSGLAGQETQYF. CDR3 sequence (DNA): TGTGCCAGCAGCGGACTAGCGGGGCAAGAGACCCAGTACTTC. Complete variable domain (other parts from reference TRBV5-6 and TRBJ2-5): DAGVTQSPTHLIKTRGQQVTLRCSPKSGHDTVSWYQQALGQGPQFIFQYYEEEERQRGNFPDRFSGHQFPNYSSELNVNALLLGDSALYLCASSGLAGQETQYFGPGTRLLVL.

The gene calls are TRBV14 and TRBJ2-5; D is unclear. The CDR3 sequence is 12 residues long. Germline V gene sequence: CDR1 SGHDN, CDR2 FVKESK. V lost 1 base, J lost 4 bases, and 4 bases lay in between. DNA for the CDR3: TGTGCCAGCAGCCAAGTGAGAGAGACCCAGTACTTC. As protein: CASSQVRETQYF.

The rearrangement joins TRBV6-1 to TRBJ2-7, with D perhaps matching TRBD1 (5 bases). V lost 2 bases to trimming and J lost 4 bases, with 12 bases between them. The length of the CDR3 is 14 residues. Germline lookup yields CDR1 MNHNS and CDR2 SASEGT. The CDR3 loop reads CASSELSGMYEQYF. The CDR3 DNA reads as TGTGCCAGCAGTGAATTATCAGGGATGTACGAGCAGTACTTC.

This clone has a handful of counts. The chain combines TRBV5-8 with TRBJ1-1, with 10 bases that match TRBD1. Germline loops: CDR1 SGHTS, CDR2 YDEGEE. The length of the CDR3 is 13 residues. Trimming at V came to 5 bases and at J to 8 bases, leaving 6 bases not matched to a gene. DNA for the CDR3: TGTGCCAGCAGTTCCCGGGACAGGGGAGAAGCTTTCTTT. This sequence encodes CASSSRDRGEAFF.

This chain uses TRBV18 with TRBJ1-1; D perhaps matches TRBD1 (5 bases). Germline V lookup: CDR1 KGHSH, CDR2 LQKENI. The length of the CDR3 is 13 residues. V dropped 2 bases and J dropped 4 bases, with 8 bases sitting between them. CDR3 coding DNA: TGTGCCAGCTCACCATACGGGGGCACTGAAGCTTTCTTT. Translation: CASSPYGGTEAFF.

This chain uses TRBV25-1 with TRBJ2-1; D uncertain. The CDR3 consists of 14 residues. Germline assignment: CDR1 MGHDK and CDR2 SYGVNS. Trimming took off 3 bases at V and 6 bases at J, with 12 bases between the two ends. CDR3 in amino acids: CASSDRPNVNEQFF. CDR3 nucleotides: TGTGCCAGCAGTGATCGTCCTAATGTCAATGAGCAGTTCTTC. Together with reference TRBV25-1 and TRBJ2-1, the CDR3 gives the full variable domain: EADIYQTPRYLVIGTGKKITLECSQTMGHDKMYWYQQDPGMELHLIHYSYGVNSTEKGDLSSESTVSRIRTEHFPLTLESARPSHTSQYLCASSDRPNVNEQFFGPGTRLTVL.

CDR3 coding DNA: TGTGCCAGCTCGCTAGCCGCGATCGTCGATGAGCAGTTCTTC. Amino acids: CASSLAAIVDEQFF. This chain connects TRBV6-1 to TRBJ2-1, with a tentative D call TRBD2 (5 bases). This CDR3 is built from 14 residues. V was trimmed by 8 bases and J by 8 bases, leaving 19 bases between them. The V gene's germline CDR1 is MNHNS and CDR2 SASEGT.

This clone was counted a few times. The gene calls are TRBV5-1 and TRBJ1-5, with D hard to call. Germline V CDR1 and CDR2: SGHRS, YFSETQ. Deletions cut 5 bases from V and 4 bases from J, with 16 bases between. This CDR3 has 15 residues. CDR3 coding DNA: TGCGCCAGCAGTTCGGGAGCCGGGGAGAATCAGCCCCAGCATTTT. This codes for CASSSGAGENQPQHF.

The rearrangement joins TRBV5-6 to TRBJ1-2, with D perhaps matching TRBD1 (6 bases). CDR1 SGHDT and CDR2 YYEEEE come from the germline V gene. The V gene lost 4 bases and the J gene lost 5 bases, with 18 bases spanning the gap. This CDR3 is 15 amino acids long. In DNA form, the CDR3 reads TGTGCCAGCAGCAGAGAGACAGGAACAATATATGGCTACACCTTC. The encoded protein is CASSRETGTIYGYTF.

The chain is built from TRBV7-9 and TRBJ2-2; perhaps TRBD2 as D (5 bases). Trimming took 5 bases from V and 0 from J, leaving 13 bases between them. The germline CDR1 and CDR2 sequences are SEHNR and FQNEAQ (reference sequence). CDR3 length equals 16 residues. The CDR3 spells CASSPLASSNTGELFF. DNA of the CDR3: TGTGCCAGCAGCCCCCTAGCTAGCTCGAACACCGGGGAGCTGTTTTTT.

In this sample, this clone turned up a few times. Other DNA sequences in this specimen translate into the identical CDR3. The genes are TRBV19 and TRBJ1-1; D is unclear. V lost 5 bases, J lost 4 bases, and 8 bases lay in between. Per germline, CDR1 LNHDA and CDR2 SQIVND (reference sequence). The CDR3 has 12 amino acids. The CDR3 nucleotides read TGTGCCAGTAGTGACCGGGGCACTGAAGCTTTCTTT. Protein: CASSDRGTEAFF.

The chain joins TRBV5-1 to TRBJ2-1, with D possibly TRBD2 on 5 matching bases. Trimming cost V 5 bases and J 1 base, with 13 bases left between them. The CDR3 has 15 residues. The V gene's germline CDR1 is SGHRS and CDR2 YFSETQ. This CDR3 is CASSRRGESYNEQFF. The CDR3, as DNA: TGCGCCAGCAGTCGTCGGGGTGAGTCCTACAATGAGCAGTTCTTC.

The chain employs TRBV6-1 and TRBJ2-1, with D perhaps matching TRBD2 (6 bases). The germline V gene has CDR1 MNHNS and CDR2 SASEGT. This CDR3 region has 12 residues. Trimming cost V 6 bases and J 7 bases, with 10 bases left between them. CDR3: CASSGTGNEQFF. The CDR3 DNA sequence: TGTGCCAGCAGCGGGACTGGGAATGAGCAGTTCTTC.